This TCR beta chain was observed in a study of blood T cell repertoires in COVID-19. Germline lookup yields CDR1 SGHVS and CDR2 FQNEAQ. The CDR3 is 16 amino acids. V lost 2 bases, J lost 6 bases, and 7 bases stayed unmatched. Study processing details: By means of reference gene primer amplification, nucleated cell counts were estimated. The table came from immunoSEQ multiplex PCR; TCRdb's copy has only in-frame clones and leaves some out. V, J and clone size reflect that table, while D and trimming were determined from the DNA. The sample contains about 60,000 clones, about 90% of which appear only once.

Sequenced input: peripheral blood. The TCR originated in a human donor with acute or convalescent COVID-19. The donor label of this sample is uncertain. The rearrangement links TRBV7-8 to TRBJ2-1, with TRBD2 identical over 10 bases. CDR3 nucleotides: TGTGCCAGCAGCTTACAATGGGTAGCGGGAGGCAATGAGCAGTTCTTC. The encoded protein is CASSLQWVAGGNEQFF.